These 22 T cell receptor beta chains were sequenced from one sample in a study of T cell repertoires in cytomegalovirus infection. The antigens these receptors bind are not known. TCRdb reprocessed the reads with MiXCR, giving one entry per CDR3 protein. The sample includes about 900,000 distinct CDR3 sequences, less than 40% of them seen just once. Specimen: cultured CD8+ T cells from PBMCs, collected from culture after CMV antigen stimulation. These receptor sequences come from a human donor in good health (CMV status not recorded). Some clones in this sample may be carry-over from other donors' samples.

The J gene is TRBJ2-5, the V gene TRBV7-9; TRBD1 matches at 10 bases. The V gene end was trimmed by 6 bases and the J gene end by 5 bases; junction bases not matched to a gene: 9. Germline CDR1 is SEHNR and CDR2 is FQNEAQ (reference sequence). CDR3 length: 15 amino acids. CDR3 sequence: CASSSTGQGVETQYF. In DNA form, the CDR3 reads TGTGCCAGCAGTTCAACAGGACAGGGGGTGGAGACCCAGTACTTC.

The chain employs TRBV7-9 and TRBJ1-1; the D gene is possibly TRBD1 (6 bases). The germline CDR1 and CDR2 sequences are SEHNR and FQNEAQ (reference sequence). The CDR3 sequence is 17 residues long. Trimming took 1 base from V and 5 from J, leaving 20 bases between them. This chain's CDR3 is CASSLGGGIKEGTEAFF. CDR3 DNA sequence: TGTGCCAGCAGCTTAGGGGGGGGCATTAAGGAGGGAACTGAAGCTTTCTTT.

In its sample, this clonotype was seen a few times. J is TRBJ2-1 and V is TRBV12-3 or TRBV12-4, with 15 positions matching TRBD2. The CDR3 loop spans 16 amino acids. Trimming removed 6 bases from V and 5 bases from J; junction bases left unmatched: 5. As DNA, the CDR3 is TGTGCCAGCAGGCCTGGACTAGCGGGGGGGCACAATGAGCAGTTCTTC. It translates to CASRPGLAGGHNEQFF.

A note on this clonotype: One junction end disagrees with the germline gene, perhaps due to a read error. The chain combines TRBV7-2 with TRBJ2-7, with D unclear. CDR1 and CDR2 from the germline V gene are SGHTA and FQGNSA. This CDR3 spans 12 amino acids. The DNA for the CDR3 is TGTGCCTGCAGCTTGCAGCCTTACGAGCAGTACTTC. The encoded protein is CACSLQPYEQYF.

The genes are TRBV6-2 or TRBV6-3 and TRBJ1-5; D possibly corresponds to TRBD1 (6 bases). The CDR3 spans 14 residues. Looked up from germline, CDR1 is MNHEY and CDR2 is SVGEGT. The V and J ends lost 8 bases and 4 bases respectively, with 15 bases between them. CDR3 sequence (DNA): TGTGCCAGCGGGGGGCAGGCCCGAAATCAGCCCCAGCATTTT. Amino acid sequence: CASGGQARNQPQHF.

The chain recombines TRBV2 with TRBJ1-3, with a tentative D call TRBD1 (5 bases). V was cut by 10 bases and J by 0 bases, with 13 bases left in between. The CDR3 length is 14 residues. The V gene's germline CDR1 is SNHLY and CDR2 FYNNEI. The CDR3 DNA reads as TGTGCCATCCACAGGAAGATCTCTGGAAACACCATATATTTT. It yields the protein CAIHRKISGNTIYF.

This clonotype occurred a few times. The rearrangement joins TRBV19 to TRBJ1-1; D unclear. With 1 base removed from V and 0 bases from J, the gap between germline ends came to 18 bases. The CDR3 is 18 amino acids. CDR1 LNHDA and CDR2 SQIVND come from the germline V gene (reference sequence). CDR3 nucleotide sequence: TGTGCCAGTAGTATAGTCGGAGATTTGCTGGGTTTGAACACTGAAGCTTTCTTT. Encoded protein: CASSIVGDLLGLNTEAFF.

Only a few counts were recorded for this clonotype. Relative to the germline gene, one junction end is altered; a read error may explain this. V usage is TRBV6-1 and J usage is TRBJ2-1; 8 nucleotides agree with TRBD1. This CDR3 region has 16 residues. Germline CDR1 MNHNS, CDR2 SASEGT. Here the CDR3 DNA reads TGTGCCAGCAGAGAAGGTCGACAGGGGTTGAGGAATGAGCAGTTCTTC. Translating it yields CASREGRQGLRNEQFF.

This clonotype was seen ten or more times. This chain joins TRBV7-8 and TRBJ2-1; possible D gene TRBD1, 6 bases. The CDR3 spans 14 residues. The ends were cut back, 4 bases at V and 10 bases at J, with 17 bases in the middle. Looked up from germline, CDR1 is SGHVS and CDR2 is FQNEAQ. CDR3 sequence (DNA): TGTGCCAGCAGCTCAAGACTCAGGGGAGCCGAGCAGTTCTTC. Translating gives CASSSRLRGAEQFF.

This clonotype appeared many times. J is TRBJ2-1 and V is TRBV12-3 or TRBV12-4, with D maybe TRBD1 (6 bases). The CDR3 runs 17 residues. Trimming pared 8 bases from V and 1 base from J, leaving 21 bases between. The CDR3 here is CASGPEGVLRSYNEQFF. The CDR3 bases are TGTGCCAGCGGTCCCGAGGGGGTCCTACGTTCCTACAATGAGCAGTTCTTC.

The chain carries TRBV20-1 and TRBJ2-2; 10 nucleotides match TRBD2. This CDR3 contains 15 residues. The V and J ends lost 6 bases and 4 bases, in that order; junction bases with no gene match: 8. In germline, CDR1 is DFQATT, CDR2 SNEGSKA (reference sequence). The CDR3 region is CSARAGGRLTGELFF. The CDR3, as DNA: TGCAGTGCCCGAGCGGGGGGGCGACTCACCGGGGAGCTGTTTTTT.

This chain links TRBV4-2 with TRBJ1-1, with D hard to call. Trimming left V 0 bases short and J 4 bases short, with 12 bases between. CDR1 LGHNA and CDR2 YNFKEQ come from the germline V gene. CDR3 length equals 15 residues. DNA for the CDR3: TGTGCCAGCAGCCAAGATCAGCGGGGAAGCACTGAAGCTTTCTTT. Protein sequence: CASSQDQRGSTEAFF.

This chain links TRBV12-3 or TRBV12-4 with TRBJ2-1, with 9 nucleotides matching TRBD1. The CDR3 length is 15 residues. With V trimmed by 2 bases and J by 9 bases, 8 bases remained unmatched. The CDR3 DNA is TGTGCCAGCAGTTTACCGGGACAGGGTCAAACTGAGCAGTTCTTC. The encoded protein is CASSLPGQGQTEQFF.

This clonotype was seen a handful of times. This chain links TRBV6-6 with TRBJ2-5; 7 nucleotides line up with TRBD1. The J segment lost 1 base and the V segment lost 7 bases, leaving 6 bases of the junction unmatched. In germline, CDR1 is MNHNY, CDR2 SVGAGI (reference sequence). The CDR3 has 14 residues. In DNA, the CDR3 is TGTGCCAGCACCCCGGGACAGTTCCAAGAGACCCAGTACTTC. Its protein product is CASTPGQFQETQYF.

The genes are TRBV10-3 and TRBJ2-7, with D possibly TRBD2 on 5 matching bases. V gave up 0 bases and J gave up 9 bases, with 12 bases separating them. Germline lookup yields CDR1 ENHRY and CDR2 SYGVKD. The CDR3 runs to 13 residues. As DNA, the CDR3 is TGTGCCATCAGTGAGTCTACCGCCGAGGGGCAGTACGTC. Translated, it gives CAISESTAEGQYV.

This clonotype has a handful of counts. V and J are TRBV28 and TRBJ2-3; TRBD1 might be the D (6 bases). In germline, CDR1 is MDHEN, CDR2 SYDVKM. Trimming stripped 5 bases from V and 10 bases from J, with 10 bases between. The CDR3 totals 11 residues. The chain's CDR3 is CASSPEGAQYF. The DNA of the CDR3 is TGTGCCAGCAGTCCCGAGGGGGCGCAGTATTTT.

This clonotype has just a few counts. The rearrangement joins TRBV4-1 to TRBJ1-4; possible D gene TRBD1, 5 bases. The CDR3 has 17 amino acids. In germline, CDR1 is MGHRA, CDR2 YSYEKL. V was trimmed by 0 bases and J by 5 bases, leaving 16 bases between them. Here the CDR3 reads CASSQEGVGVVNEKLFF. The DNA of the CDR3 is TGCGCCAGCAGCCAAGAGGGGGTGGGGGTTGTAAATGAAAAACTGTTTTTT.

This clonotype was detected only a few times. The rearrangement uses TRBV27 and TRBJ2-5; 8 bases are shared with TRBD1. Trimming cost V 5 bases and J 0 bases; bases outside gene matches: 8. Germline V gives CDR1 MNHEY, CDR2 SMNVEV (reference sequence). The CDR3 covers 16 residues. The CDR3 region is CASSTDRVSYQETQYF. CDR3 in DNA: TGTGCCAGCAGTACGGACAGGGTCTCGTACCAAGAGACCCAGTACTTC.

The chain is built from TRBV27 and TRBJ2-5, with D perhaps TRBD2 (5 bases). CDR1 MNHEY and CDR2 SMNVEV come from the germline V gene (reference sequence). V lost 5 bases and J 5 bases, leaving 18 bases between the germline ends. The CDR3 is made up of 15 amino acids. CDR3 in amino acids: CASSTRGRLGETQYF. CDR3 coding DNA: TGTGCCAGCAGTACCCGGGGTCGCCTGGGGGAGACCCAGTACTTC.

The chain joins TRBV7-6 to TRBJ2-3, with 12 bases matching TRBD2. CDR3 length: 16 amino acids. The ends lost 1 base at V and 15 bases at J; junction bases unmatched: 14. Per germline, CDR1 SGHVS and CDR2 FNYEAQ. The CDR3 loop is CASSLGTGLAGPIIYF. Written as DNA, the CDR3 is TGTGCCAGCAGCTTAGGGACCGGACTAGCGGGGCCTATAATCTATTTT.

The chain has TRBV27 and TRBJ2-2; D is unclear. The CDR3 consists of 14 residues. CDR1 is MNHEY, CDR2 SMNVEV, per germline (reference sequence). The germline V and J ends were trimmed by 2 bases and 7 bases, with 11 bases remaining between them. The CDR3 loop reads CASSLMMGIGELFF. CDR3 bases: TGTGCCAGCAGTTTAATGATGGGGATCGGGGAGCTGTTTTTT.

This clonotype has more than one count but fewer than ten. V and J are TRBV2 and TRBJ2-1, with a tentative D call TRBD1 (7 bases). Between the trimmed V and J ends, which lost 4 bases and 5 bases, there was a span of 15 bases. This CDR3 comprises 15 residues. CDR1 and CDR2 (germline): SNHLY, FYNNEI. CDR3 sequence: CASSVARGVHNEQFF. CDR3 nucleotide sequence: TGTGCCAGCAGTGTAGCCAGGGGGGTCCACAATGAGCAGTTCTTC.